This T cell receptor (beta chain) stems from a study of cytomegalovirus exposure and HLA in healthy donors. The method was immunoSEQ multiplex PCR; TCRdb's version includes in-frame clones alone and lacks a portion of them. The sample includes 55,000 to 70,000 clones, 80% to 90% of them seen just once. Study-wide results and caveats: The investigators catalogued about 170 TCR beta chains as cytomegalovirus-associated.

The germline gives CDR1 SGHTA, CDR2 FQGNSA. The germline V and J ends were trimmed by 5 bases and 5 bases, with 20 bases remaining between them. This CDR3 region has 16 residues. With respect to this clone: The antigen is undetermined.

The sequence was obtained from a woman aged 18-29 years in good health and CMV-seronegative. The V gene is TRBV7-2, the J gene TRBJ2-3; possibly TRBD2 for D (6 bases). The sample was PBMCs. DNA of the CDR3: TGTGCCAGCAGCATAGATAGCGGATCCACCGGAGATACGCAGTATTTT. As protein: CASSIDSGSTGDTQYF.